This T cell receptor (beta chain) was retrieved from a study of T cell responses to AZD1222 COVID-19 vaccine. As concerns this clone: No antigen is known for it.

Germline CDR1 is SEHNR and CDR2 is FQNEAQ (reference sequence). Trimming cost V 2 bases and J 4 bases; bases outside gene matches: 10. This CDR3 has 16 amino acids. Assay used: immunoSEQ multiplex PCR; TCRdb lists only in-frame clones, some missing. Of about 110,000 clones listed, around 81% were seen once; the top ten hold 3.5% to 5.5%. Study-wide results and caveats: Nearly half of unique spike-specific TCRs reportedly avoided B.1.351 and B.1.1.7 mutated regions. Recipients of two AZD1222 doses showed rising Spike-specific TCR breadth and depth. Possibly, clonal diversity was underestimated; donors were largely white British and included more females. Only six or seven AZD1222 recipients tested seropositive at baseline.

The sample in question was peripheral blood, obtained on day 0 of AZD1222 vaccination. The V and J genes are TRBV7-9 and TRBJ1-1, with TRBD1 identical over 7 bases. This clonotype originated in an adult in good health. In DNA form, the CDR3 reads TGTGCCAGCAGCTTAATTGGTACAGGGGATCGCACTGAAGCTTTCTTT. Encoded protein: CASSLIGTGDRTEAFF.